One sample yielded the 27 T cell receptor beta chains listed below, sequenced in a study of blood T cell repertoires in COVID-19. Using immunoSEQ multiplex PCR, the repertoire was profiled, and TCRdb retains in-frame clones only, with some absent. The sample comprises 150,000 to 200,000 clones, approximately 80% of which are singletons, and under 9% rests with the top ten. The sequencing input was peripheral blood. The receptors originated from a woman aged 40 to 50 with COVID-19, enrolled during active disease.

This chain joins TRBV6-1 and TRBJ1-5, with 7 bases lining up with TRBD1. The CDR3 has 15 amino acids. CDR1 is MNHNS and CDR2 is SASEGT in the germline V gene. Losses at the gene ends were 2 bases for V and 4 bases for J; bases not matched to a gene: 5. The CDR3 loop reads CASSEIQGSNQPQHF. Here the CDR3 DNA reads TGTGCCAGCAGTGAAATACAGGGGAGTAATCAGCCCCAGCATTTT.

Only one count was recorded for this clone. The V and J genes are TRBV18 and TRBJ2-7, with D possibly matching TRBD2 (6 bases). Trimming removed 3 bases at V and 3 bases at J, with 9 bases between. The germline V gene has CDR1 KGHSH and CDR2 LQKENI. This CDR3 has 13 amino acids. CDR3 region: CASSPSGYYEQYV. Here the CDR3 DNA reads TGTGCCAGCTCACCGAGCGGGTACTACGAGCAGTACGTC.

This chain joins TRBV6-1 and TRBJ2-7; 10 nucleotides agree with TRBD2. Trimming removed 6 bases from V and 3 bases from J; junction bases left unmatched: 8. Per the germline V gene, CDR1 is MNHNS and CDR2 is SASEGT. This CDR3 comprises 15 residues. The CDR3: CASRVEREGRYEQYF. The CDR3 region has the DNA TGTGCCAGCAGGGTTGAGCGGGAGGGCCGCTACGAGCAGTACTTC.

The chain couples TRBV19 to TRBJ1-5, with D possibly being TRBD1 (6 bases). The CDR3 spans 14 residues. V gave up 1 base and J gave up 7 bases, with 11 bases separating them. The V gene's germline CDR1 is LNHDA and CDR2 SQIVND (reference sequence). CDR3 nucleotides: TGTGCCAGTAGTATAGGGCCCGGGACACAGCCCCAGCATTTT. This sequence encodes CASSIGPGTQPQHF.

The CDR3: CAWCWTGWTGELFF. DNA for the CDR3: TGTGCCTGGTGCTGGACAGGGTGGACCGGGGAGCTGTTTTTT. This chain links TRBV30 with TRBJ2-2; 8 nucleotides match TRBD1. After removal of 5 bases from V and 5 bases from J, the junction contained 7 bases not matched to a gene. The CDR3 covers 14 residues. Germline lookup yields CDR1 GTSNPN and CDR2 SVGIG (reference sequence).

This chain connects TRBV6-6 to TRBJ1-6; 8 bases map to TRBD1. Germline CDR1 is MNHNY and CDR2 is SVGAGI (reference sequence). The CDR3 is 15 amino acids. The trim removed 5 bases at V and 6 bases at J, leaving 6 bases unmatched. The CDR3 is CASSPTGDGNSPLHF. Written as DNA, the CDR3 is TGTGCCAGCAGTCCGACAGGGGATGGTAATTCACCCCTCCACTTT.

V usage is TRBV11-2 and J usage is TRBJ2-7; 12 positions match TRBD2. The germline gives CDR1 SGHAT, CDR2 FQNNGV. This CDR3 spans 14 amino acids. The ends lost 4 bases at V and 6 bases at J; junction bases unmatched: 4. CDR3 protein: CASSSTSGSFEQYF. The CDR3 DNA follows: TGTGCCAGCAGCTCGACTAGCGGGAGTTTCGAGCAGTACTTC.

The J gene is TRBJ1-1, the V gene TRBV11-3, with TRBD1 identical over 8 bases. Trimming took 3 bases from V and 4 from J; bases not matched to a gene: 1. The length of the CDR3 is 13 residues. Germline V gene sequence: CDR1 SGHNT, CDR2 YENEEA. CDR3 nucleotide sequence: TGTGCCAGCAGCTTGGACAGGGTCACTGAAGCTTTCTTT. Its translation: CASSLDRVTEAFF.

The V and J genes are TRBV2 and TRBJ1-2, with D maybe TRBD1 (5 bases). V gave up 5 bases and J gave up 4 bases, with 14 bases separating them. The CDR3 is 14 residues long. Looked up from germline, CDR1 is SNHLY and CDR2 is FYNNEI. Here the CDR3 reads CASSFGGTGYGYTF. CDR3 bases: TGTGCCAGCAGTTTTGGGGGGACCGGCTATGGCTACACCTTC.

This chain links TRBV12-3 or TRBV12-4 with TRBJ1-4; D is uncertain. Deletions cut 4 bases from V and 8 bases from J, with 11 bases between. The CDR3 contains 13 residues. The DNA for the CDR3 is TGTGCCAGCAGTTCCGGGAGGCGAGAAAAACTGTTTTTT. Protein: CASSSGRREKLFF.

This clone turned up a few times. CDR3 sequence (DNA): TGTGCCAGCTCACAGGACTCTTACGAGCAGTACTTC. It encodes CASSQDSYEQYF. V and J are TRBV18 and TRBJ2-7; the D gene is possibly TRBD2 (5 bases). The CDR3 consists of 12 residues. Germline lookup yields CDR1 KGHSH and CDR2 LQKENI. The V and J ends lost 4 bases and 4 bases respectively, with 8 bases between them.

The CDR3 DNA reads TGTGCCTGGAGTGAAGGGGGAGAGACCCAGTACTTC. It yields the protein CAWSEGGETQYF. The genes are TRBV30 and TRBJ2-5, with D possibly matching TRBD1 (6 bases). V was clipped by 1 base and J by 4 bases, with 7 bases between them. This CDR3 region has 12 residues. In germline, CDR1 is GTSNPN, CDR2 SVGIG (reference sequence).

This chain joins TRBV19 and TRBJ2-7, with D possibly being TRBD1 (6 bases). This CDR3 is built from 13 residues. V gave up 8 bases and J gave up 3 bases, with 14 bases separating them. CDR1 LNHDA and CDR2 SQIVND come from the germline V gene (reference sequence). CDR3 region: CASAGVGNYEQYF. CDR3 DNA sequence: TGTGCCAGTGCAGGGGTGGGTAACTACGAGCAGTACTTC.

The chain couples TRBV2 to TRBJ1-5; TRBD1 agrees at 7 bases. CDR3 length: 14 residues. J lost 1 base, V lost 7 bases, and 4 bases had no gene match. Per the germline V gene, CDR1 is SNHLY and CDR2 is FYNNEI. DNA for the CDR3: TGTGCCAGCACCCAGACAGGGAGCAATCAGCCCCAGCATTTT. Protein sequence: CASTQTGSNQPQHF.

The chain is built from TRBV6-5 and TRBJ1-5, with a tentative D call TRBD1 (6 bases). Trimming cost V 5 bases and J 4 bases, with 15 bases left between them. This CDR3 is built from 15 residues. Germline values: CDR1 MNHEY, CDR2 SVGAGI. CDR3 coding DNA: TGTGCCAGCAGTCCTACAGGGATAAGGAATCAGCCCCAGCATTTT. Its protein is CASSPTGIRNQPQHF.

This clone was seen once. The chain carries TRBV20-1 and TRBJ1-3; D ambiguous. The germline V gene encodes CDR1 DFQATT and CDR2 SNEGSKA (reference sequence). V lost 5 bases and J 5 bases, leaving 7 bases between the germline ends. The CDR3 spans 11 residues. CDR3 loop: CSAEQRNTIYF. DNA of the CDR3: TGCAGTGCTGAACAGCGAAACACCATATATTTT.

The chain uses TRBV30 and TRBJ1-2; no reliable D call. The germline gives CDR1 GTSNPN, CDR2 SVGIG (reference sequence). The CDR3 sequence is 13 residues long. V gave up 2 bases and J gave up 2 bases, with 9 bases separating them. This CDR3 reads CAWSPGRNYGYTF. The CDR3 coding sequence is TGTGCCTGGAGTCCGGGGAGGAACTATGGCTACACCTTC.

A note on this clone: An end of the junction does not agree with germline; a read error may underlie this. V is TRBV7-7 and J is TRBJ2-3; possible D gene TRBD1, 6 bases. The germline V gene encodes CDR1 SSHAT and CDR2 FNYEAQ (reference sequence). This CDR3 spans 17 amino acids. The CDR3 nucleotides are TGTGCTAGCAGCTTAGGTCCCAGGGGCAGGGGCACAGATACGCAGTATTTT. Its translation is CASSLGPRGRGTDTQYF.

V is TRBV5-4 and J is TRBJ1-2; 8 bases agree with TRBD1. Trimming removed 3 bases from V and 2 bases from J; junction bases left unmatched: 3. The germline CDR1 and CDR2 sequences are SGHNT and YYREEE (reference sequence). The CDR3 covers 14 residues. The CDR3 nucleotides read TGTGCCAGCAGCTCCGGACAGGGCAACTATGGCTACACCTTC. As protein: CASSSGQGNYGYTF.

V is TRBV6-5 and J is TRBJ1-2; 10 positions agree with TRBD1. V shed 6 bases, J shed 7 bases, and the junction held 5 bases outside the gene matches. The V gene's germline CDR1 is MNHEY and CDR2 SVGAGI. The length of the CDR3 is 13 residues. CDR3 region: CASRLGTGVGYTF. The DNA for the CDR3 is TGTGCCAGCAGACTTGGGACAGGGGTTGGCTACACCTTC.

The V and J genes are TRBV2 and TRBJ1-2; D remains ambiguous. V was clipped by 0 bases and J by 8 bases, with 13 bases between them. From germline, CDR1 is SNHLY and CDR2 FYNNEI. The CDR3 loop spans 14 amino acids. CDR3 region: CASSEAGLLGGYTF. DNA of the CDR3: TGTGCCAGCAGTGAAGCCGGACTCCTCGGCGGCTACACCTTC.

V and J are TRBV3-1 (or the pseudogene TRBV3-2) and TRBJ1-2; 7 bases are a match to TRBD1. This CDR3 is 15 amino acids long. V was pared by 1 base and J by 8 bases, with 10 bases of the junction left unmatched. Per the germline V gene, CDR1 is LGHDT and CDR2 is YNNKEL (reference sequence). CDR3 sequence reads: CASSQGGQPLLGYTF. In DNA form, the CDR3 reads TGTGCCAGCAGCCAAGGGGGACAGCCCCTCCTAGGCTACACCTTC.

The chain combines TRBV27 with TRBJ2-1, with D perhaps TRBD1 (5 bases). CDR1 is MNHEY and CDR2 is SMNVEV in the germline V gene (reference sequence). The CDR3 extends over 20 amino acids. The V end was cut by 4 bases, the J end by 0 bases, with 25 bases between. CDR3 nucleotide sequence: TGTGCCAGCAGTTCTTCATCAGGGCCTAAAACATTGAGCTCCTACAATGAGCAGTTCTTC. Amino acid sequence: CASSSSSGPKTLSSYNEQFF.

This chain links TRBV5-1 with TRBJ2-7; 7 nucleotides agree with TRBD2. The trim removed 5 bases at V and 0 bases at J, leaving 5 bases unmatched. Per the germline V gene, CDR1 is SGHRS and CDR2 is YFSETQ. This CDR3 is 14 amino acids long. The CDR3 DNA sequence: TGCGCCAGCAGATCTAGCGGAAGCTCCTACGAGCAGTACTTC. It codes for CASRSSGSSYEQYF.

The chain links TRBV30 to TRBJ2-2, with TRBD1 matching over 7 bases. CDR3 size: 14 residues. The trim removed 1 base at V and 2 bases at J, leaving 1 base unmatched. Germline CDR1 and CDR2: GTSNPN and SVGIG (reference sequence). The CDR3 sequence is CAWSGQGNTGELFF. The CDR3 nucleotides are TGTGCCTGGAGTGGACAGGGAAACACCGGGGAGCTGTTTTTT.

This sequence joins TRBV7-8 and TRBJ2-2, with TRBD2 as a possible D gene (7 bases). CDR3 size: 15 residues. The ends were cut back, 2 bases at V and 7 bases at J, with 14 bases in the middle. From germline, CDR1 is SGHVS and CDR2 FQNEAQ. The CDR3 DNA follows: TGTGCCAGCAGCTTACGAGGGGGGGTTGGCGGGGAGCTGTTTTTT. Translating it yields CASSLRGGVGGELFF.

In DNA, the CDR3 is TGTGCCAGTACCGACAGTCCGGCAGGGGGCTATCAGCCCCAGCATTTT. It specifies CASTDSPAGGYQPQHF. The chain couples TRBV19 to TRBJ1-5, with 8 bases identical to TRBD1. Germline CDR1 reads LNHDA; CDR2 reads SQIVND (reference sequence). V lost 7 bases, J lost 5 bases, and 13 bases stayed unmatched. The CDR3 contains 16 residues.